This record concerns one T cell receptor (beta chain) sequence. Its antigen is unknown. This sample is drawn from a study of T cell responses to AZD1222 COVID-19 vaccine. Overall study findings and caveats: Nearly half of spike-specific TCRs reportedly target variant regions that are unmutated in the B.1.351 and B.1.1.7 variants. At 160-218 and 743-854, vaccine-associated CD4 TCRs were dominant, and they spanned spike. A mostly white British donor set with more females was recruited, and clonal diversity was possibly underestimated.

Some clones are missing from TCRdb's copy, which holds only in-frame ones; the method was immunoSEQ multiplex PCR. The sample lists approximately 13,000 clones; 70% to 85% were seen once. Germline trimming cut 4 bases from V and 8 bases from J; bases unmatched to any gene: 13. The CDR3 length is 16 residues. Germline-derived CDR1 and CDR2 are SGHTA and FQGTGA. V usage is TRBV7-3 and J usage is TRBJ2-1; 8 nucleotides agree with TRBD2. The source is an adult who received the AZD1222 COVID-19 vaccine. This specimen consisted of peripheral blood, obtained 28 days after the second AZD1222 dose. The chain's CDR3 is CASSSLGTSVGDEQFF. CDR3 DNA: TGTGCCAGCAGCTCCCTAGGGACTAGTGTCGGAGATGAGCAGTTCTTC.